Following are 28 T cell receptor beta chains from one sample sequenced in a study of tissue T cells after allogeneic stem cell transplantation. TCRdb's table, derived via immunoSEQ multiplex PCR, lists solely in-frame clones and lacks some. Of 7,000 to 9,500 clones listed, around 33% are singletons. As to time point: mouse harvest day 14 after allogeneic transplant. The graft held 10^6 splenic CD5+ T cells and 10^7 T-cell-depleted bone marrow cells. Sequencing was carried out using skin. The origin of the receptors is a female BALB/c mouse given C57BL/6 T cells with graft-versus-host disease after an allogeneic hematopoietic cell transplant.

As concerns this clone: Mouse gene names and germline throughout. The CDR3 extends 1 residue past the end of the read, so its final part is completed from the germline J gene. Other DNA sequences within the sample encode an identical CDR3. The chain employs TRBV26 and TRBJ1-1; possible D gene TRBD1, 5 bases. This CDR3 has 12 amino acids. CDR1 and CDR2 from the germline V gene are KGHPV and FQNQEV (reference sequence). Trimming left V 2 bases short and J 4 bases short, with 5 bases between. The chain's CDR3 is CASSLTGTEVFF. The covered CDR3 bases are TGTGCCAGCAGTCTGACAGGCACAGAAGTCTTC.

In regard to this clone: Genes and germline come from the mouse. The CDR3 extends 1 residue past the end of the read, so its final part is completed from the germline J gene. V is TRBV16 and J is TRBJ2-5; 11 positions agree with TRBD1. CDR3 length equals 13 residues. Germline CDR1 reads SGHSA; CDR2 reads FRNQAP. V dropped 6 bases and J dropped 5; count of bases not matched to a gene: 1. CDR3 DNA, as far as it was read: TGTGCAAGCAGGGACAGGGGGCCAGACACCCAGTAC. Residues: CASRDRGPDTQY. The entire CDR3 sequence reads CASRDRGPDTQYF.

This clone was found a few times. Gene and germline names: mouse. The covered CDR3 bases are TGTGCCAGCAGTCTGGAGGGACAGGGGAACACCTTGTAC. Translating gives CASSLEGQGNTLY. The CDR3 as a whole reads CASSLEGQGNTLYF. The V and J genes are TRBV26 and TRBJ2-4; 10 bases align to TRBD1. The read terminates 1 residue before the CDR3 end, so the remaining end is supplied by the germline J gene. Per germline, CDR1 KGHPV and CDR2 FQNQEV (reference sequence). The V gene end was trimmed by 2 bases and the J gene end by 6 bases; junction bases not matched to a gene: 2. The CDR3 runs 14 residues.

Notes on this clone: Mouse germline and gene names are used. The read ends 1 residue before the CDR3 terminus; that terminus is restored from the germline J gene. This chain uses TRBV3 with TRBJ2-1; D perhaps matches TRBD2 (5 bases). V dropped 0 bases and J dropped 0 bases, with 6 bases sitting between them. CDR1 and CDR2 (germline): SNHLY, FYNGKV (reference sequence). CDR3 length: 15 residues. CDR3 protein: CASSLAGVNYAEQFF. CDR3 DNA (partial): TGTGCCAGCAGCTTAGCTGGGGTTAACTATGCTGAGCAGTTC.

By sample fraction, this clone is medium-sized (0.01 to 0.1%). Gene and germline names: mouse. The read finishes 1 residue shy of the CDR3 end, and the germline J gene is used to complete it. J is TRBJ1-3 and V is TRBV26; D gene uncertain. Germline CDR1 KGHPV, CDR2 FQNQEV (reference sequence). V was pared by 1 base and J by 0 bases, with 4 bases between. The CDR3 totals 14 residues. Incomplete CDR3 DNA: TGTGCCAGCAGTCTGTATGATTCTGGAAATACGCTCTAT. Translated: CASSLYDSGNTLY. In full, the CDR3 is CASSLYDSGNTLYF. Based on the CDR3 plus reference TRBV26 and TRBJ1-3, the full variable domain is NSKVIQTPRYLVKGQGQKAKMRCIPEKGHPVVFWYQQNKNNEFKFLINFQNQEVLQQIDMTEKRFSAECPSNSPCSLEIQSSEAGDSALYLCASSLYDSGNTLYFGEGSRLIVV.

This clone was seen a few times. Gene names follow the mouse nomenclature. The read terminates 1 residue ahead of where the CDR3 ends, so the germline J gene completes it. The same CDR3 arises from other DNA sequences in this sample as well. The chain links TRBV3 to TRBJ2-5; 7 nucleotides match TRBD2. Per germline, CDR1 SNHLY and CDR2 FYNGKV (reference sequence). Trimming took 1 base from V and 8 from J; bases not matched to a gene: 6. The CDR3 covers 14 residues. The part of the CDR3 DNA that was read is TGTGCCAGCAGCTTAGGGGGGGGAGGAGGCACCCAGTAC. It specifies CASSLGGGGGTQY. In full, the CDR3 reads CASSLGGGGGTQYF.

This clone counts as medium-sized (0.01 to 0.1%). Gene names are mouse gene names. The read ends 1 residue shy of where the CDR3 ends; the end is completed using the germline J gene. The chain employs TRBV26 and TRBJ1-1; 7 positions agree with TRBD1. CDR1 KGHPV and CDR2 FQNQEV come from the germline V gene (reference sequence). J gave up 4 bases and V 4 bases, and 3 bases lay outside the gene matches. The CDR3 is made up of 13 amino acids. The CDR3 loop reads CASSPQGRTEVFF. The part of the CDR3 DNA that was read is TGTGCCAGCAGTCCACAGGGGCGCACAGAAGTCTTC.

Comment on this clone: Here the gene names and germline are mouse. The CDR3 spells CASSRLGGRNQDTQYF. The sequenced part of the CDR3 DNA is TGTGCAAGCAGCCGACTGGGGGGGCGCAACCAAGACACCCAGTAC. The chain recombines TRBV16 with TRBJ2-5; 12 bases match TRBD2. The sequenced fragment ends 1 residue before the CDR3 boundary, so the rest is inferred from the germline J gene. CDR3 size: 16 residues. J lost 0 bases, V lost 5 bases, and 3 bases had no gene match. The germline V gene has CDR1 SGHSA and CDR2 FRNQAP.

Worth noting for this clone: The listed genes are named as in mouse. Read coverage stops 1 residue before the CDR3 terminus; the germline J gene supplies the remainder. The chain uses TRBV26 and TRBJ2-5; 7 bases agree with TRBD2. Germline V gives CDR1 KGHPV, CDR2 FQNQEV (reference sequence). The CDR3 loop spans 14 amino acids. V shed 2 bases, J shed 4 bases, and the junction held 3 bases outside the gene matches. The part of the CDR3 DNA that was read is TGTGCCAGCAGTCTGCTGGGGGATAAAGACACCCAGTAC. This gives the protein CASSLLGDKDTQY. The entire CDR3 protein is CASSLLGDKDTQYF. Drawing the rest from reference TRBV26 and TRBJ2-5, the complete variable domain is NSKVIQTPRYLVKGQGQKAKMRCIPEKGHPVVFWYQQNKNNEFKFLINFQNQEVLQQIDMTEKRFSAECPSNSPCSLEIQSSEAGDSALYLCASSLLGDKDTQYFGPGTRLLVL.

Regarding this clone: All gene names here are mouse names. The sequence runs out 1 residue before the end of the CDR3; the remainder is reconstructed from the germline J gene. The sample contains more than one DNA sequence encoding this CDR3. V usage is TRBV26 and J usage is TRBJ2-2, with D hard to call. Trimming pared 4 bases from V and 2 bases from J, leaving 5 bases between. Germline CDR1 is KGHPV and CDR2 is FQNQEV (reference sequence). CDR3 length equals 13 residues. CDR3 loop: CASSRGNTGQLYF. Incomplete CDR3 DNA: TGTGCCAGCAGTCGAGGTAACACCGGGCAGCTCTAC.

As concerns this clone: Here the gene names and germline are mouse. The CDR3 goes on 1 residue after the read ends, and that part is filled in from the germline J gene. This rearrangement joins TRBV3 to TRBJ2-2, with D unresolved. This CDR3 has 12 residues. CDR1 is SNHLY and CDR2 is FYNGKV in the germline V gene (reference sequence). Trimming removed 6 bases at V and 0 bases at J, with 2 bases between. The CDR3 protein is CASRANTGQLYF. The sequenced part of the CDR3 DNA is TGTGCCAGCAGAGCAAACACCGGGCAGCTCTAC.

This clone ranks as medium-sized (0.01 to 0.1%). Mouse gene names apply. Read data end 1 residue before the CDR3 end; the end is taken from the germline J gene. The chain has TRBV26 and TRBJ2-3, with D possibly TRBD1 on 7 matching bases. The CDR3 contains 14 residues. Germline V gives CDR1 KGHPV, CDR2 FQNQEV (reference sequence). Trimming removed 4 bases at V and 0 bases at J, with 8 bases between. The DNA read from the CDR3 is TGTGCCAGCAGTCAGGGGGCAAGTGCAGAAACGCTGTAT. Its translation is CASSQGASAETLY. The full CDR3 is CASSQGASAETLYF.

This clone was seen more than once but under ten times. The gene names given are mouse names. The read ends 1 residue early relative to the CDR3; the germline J gene fills the gap. The genes are TRBV12-1 and TRBJ1-4; no clear D. With 4 bases removed from V and 3 bases from J, the gap between germline ends came to 14 bases. The CDR3 covers 15 residues. Germline CDR1 SGHSN, CDR2 HYEKVE. CDR3: CASSRFVPPNERLFF. The DNA read from the CDR3 is TGTGCCAGCTCCCGTTTTGTACCTCCCAACGAAAGATTATTT.

This clone came up a few times. Here the gene names and germline are mouse. CDR3 region: CASSLEDWGPYEQYF. The part of the CDR3 DNA that was read is TGTGCCAGCTCTCTCGAAGACTGGGGGCCCTATGAACAGTAC. The rearrangement links TRBV12-1 to TRBJ2-7; 9 nucleotides align to TRBD2. The missing CDR3 end, 1 residue past where the read stops, is filled in from the germline J gene. The CDR3 is 15 residues long. Trimming took 0 bases from V and 2 from J; bases not matched to a gene: 4. The germline V gene encodes CDR1 SGHSN and CDR2 HYEKVE.

As to this clone: Gene names are the mouse ones. The CDR3 end lies 1 residue beyond the end of the read and is filled in from the germline J gene. J is TRBJ2-7 and V is TRBV4; 8 positions match TRBD2. V lost 5 bases, J lost 3 bases, and 3 bases stayed unmatched. The CDR3 is 13 residues long. CDR1 is LGHDT, CDR2 YNNKQL, per germline (reference sequence). Incomplete CDR3 DNA: TGTGCCAGCAGCCCGGACTGGGACTATGAACAGTAC. This codes for CASSPDWDYEQY. The CDR3 as a whole reads CASSPDWDYEQYF.

This clone was detected a few times. The germline and genes are mouse ones. The read finishes 1 residue shy of the CDR3 end, and the germline J gene is used to complete it. V is TRBV12-1 and J is TRBJ1-4; D gene ambiguous. The CDR3 spans 14 residues. Germline V gene data show CDR1 as SGHSN and CDR2 as HYEKVE. V lost 1 base to trimming and J lost 0 bases, with 5 bases between them. The part of the CDR3 DNA that was read is TGTGCCAGCTCTCTGGGTCTTTCCAACGAAAGATTATTT. It is translated as CASSLGLSNERLF. The full CDR3 reads CASSLGLSNERLFF.

This clone appeared a few times. Here the gene names and germline are mouse. The read is 1 residue too short to cover the CDR3 end, so that end is filled in from the germline J gene. The V gene is TRBV23, the J gene TRBJ2-7; TRBD2 is taken as the D call from the table, unchecked against the DNA. Germline-derived CDR1 and CDR2 are KGHTA and FQNQQP. This CDR3 has 16 amino acids. The CDR3 here is CSSSQSGLGVSYEQYF. The CDR3 DNA, read in part, is TGCTCCAGCAGTCAATCAGGACTGGGGGTCTCCTATGAACAGTAC.

Comments on this clone: Germline and genes: mouse. The CDR3 end is not reached by the read, which stops 1 residue before it; the germline J gene fills it in. The chain carries TRBV2 and TRBJ2-7; 8 bases are shared with TRBD2. Germline V CDR1 and CDR2: LGHNA, YSYQKL. This CDR3 is built from 14 residues. Trimming at V came to 0 bases and at J to 3 bases, leaving 1 base not matched to a gene. CDR3 residues: CASSQDWGDYEQYF. CDR3 DNA (partial): TGTGCCAGCAGCCAAGACTGGGGGGACTATGAACAGTAC.

This clone is classed as medium-sized (0.01 to 0.1%). Genes and germline are mouse. The read falls 1 residue short of the CDR3 end, and the missing part is taken from the germline J gene. The chain recombines TRBV24 with TRBJ1-3; D may be TRBD1 (5 bases). V was trimmed by 2 bases and J by 0 bases, leaving 11 bases between them. CDR3 length: 16 amino acids. The germline gives CDR1 KGHTA, CDR2 FRNEEI. The CDR3 DNA, read in part, is TGTGCCAGCAGTCTGCAGACAGCATGTTCTGGAAATACGCTCTAT. Protein sequence: CASSLQTACSGNTLY. The CDR3 in full is CASSLQTACSGNTLYF.

Note on this clone: Mouse germline and gene names are used. The CDR3 extends 1 residue past the end of the read, so its final part is completed from the germline J gene. The chain employs TRBV26 and TRBJ2-7, with TRBD2 matching 8 bases. The ends lost 4 bases at V and 0 bases at J; junction bases unmatched: 5. The germline CDR1 and CDR2 sequences are KGHPV and FQNQEV (reference sequence). This CDR3 is built from 15 residues. The CDR3 spells CASSPLGGRSYEQYF. CDR3 bases read: TGTGCCAGCAGTCCCCTGGGGGGTCGCTCCTATGAACAGTAC.

Comment on this clone: The gene symbols are mouse symbols. Read data end 1 residue before the CDR3 end; the end is taken from the germline J gene. The chain employs TRBV2 and TRBJ2-3, with 7 bases fitting TRBD2. Germline values: CDR1 LGHNA, CDR2 YSYQKL. The CDR3 spans 15 residues. The V gene end was trimmed by 1 base and the J gene end by 3 bases; junction bases not matched to a gene: 4. The sequenced part of the CDR3 DNA is TGTGCCAGCAGCCAAGTCTGGGGGAGGGCAGAAACGCTGTAT. Amino acid sequence: CASSQVWGRAETLY. The complete CDR3 sequence is CASSQVWGRAETLYF.

In the case of this clone: Mouse gene names apply. The read gets to within 1 residue of the CDR3 end, and the germline J gene fills in the rest. The chain couples TRBV3 to TRBJ1-2; D is perhaps TRBD1 (5 bases). The germline CDR1 and CDR2 sequences are SNHLY and FYNGKV (reference sequence). Trimming stripped 1 base from V and 2 bases from J, with 8 bases between. The CDR3 is 14 amino acids. The CDR3 protein is CASSLVAGNSDYTF. The CDR3 DNA, read in part, is TGTGCCAGCAGCTTAGTGGCAGGGAACTCCGACTACACC.

A few counts support this clone. Gene names and germline match the mouse. The read ends 1 residue before the CDR3 terminus; that terminus is restored from the germline J gene. The V call is TRBV1, the J call TRBJ2-7, with 12 bases identical to TRBD2. The V segment lost 3 bases and the J segment 4 bases; nucleotides outside the gene matches: 4. From germline, CDR1 is NSQYPW and CDR2 LRSPGD (reference sequence). The CDR3 consists of 15 residues. This CDR3 reads CTCSAGLGGSYEQYF. The part of the CDR3 DNA that was read is TGCACCTGCAGTGCGGGACTGGGGGGTTCTTATGAACAGTAC.

This clone was counted between two and nine times. Germline and genes: mouse. The observed sequence ends 1 residue before the CDR3 terminus, with the missing tail filled in from the germline J gene. The chain couples TRBV2 to TRBJ2-5; 9 bases are shared with TRBD2. The germline V gene has CDR1 LGHNA and CDR2 YSYQKL. The CDR3 sequence is 15 residues long. V shed 0 bases, J shed 5 bases, and the junction held 3 bases outside the gene matches. The covered CDR3 bases are TGTGCCAGCAGCCAAGATGGGGGGGCGCGAGACACCCAGTAC. Protein sequence: CASSQDGGARDTQY. The whole CDR3 reads CASSQDGGARDTQYF.

Regarding this clone: Mouse germline and gene names are used. The read finishes 1 residue shy of the CDR3 end, and the germline J gene is used to complete it. J is TRBJ2-4 and V is TRBV23. CDR3 size: 14 residues. Germline CDR1 KGHTA, CDR2 FQNQQP. Incomplete CDR3 DNA: TGCTCCAGCAGCGGTGACGGGGGTCAAAACACCTTGTAC. Its translation: CSSSGDGGQNTLY. The CDR3, in full, reads CSSSGDGGQNTLYF. Full variable domain (missing parts from reference TRBV23 and TRBJ2-4): DAAVTQKPRYLIKMKGQEAEMKCIPEKGHTAVFWYQQKQSKELKFLIYFQNQQPLDQIDMVKERFSAVCPSSSLCSLGIRTCEAEDSALYLCSSSGDGGQNTLYFGAGTRLSVL.

This clone was observed a few times. Genes and germline come from the mouse. The DNA ends 1 residue before the CDR3 does, and the rest of the CDR3 is filled in from the germline J gene. The rearrangement uses TRBV26 and TRBJ2-5; 9 nucleotides line up with TRBD2. This CDR3 region has 15 residues. V lost 6 bases and J lost 2; bases outside the gene matches: 6. The germline V gene encodes CDR1 KGHPV and CDR2 FQNQEV (reference sequence). CDR3 region: CASRSLLGGQDTQYF. Partial CDR3 DNA: TGTGCCAGCAGATCCTTACTGGGGGGCCAAGACACCCAGTAC.

Comment on this clone: Genes and germline come from the mouse. The missing CDR3 end, 1 residue past where the read stops, is filled in from the germline J gene. The chain couples TRBV26 to TRBJ2-5, with TRBD1 matching over 10 bases. Looked up from germline, CDR1 is KGHPV and CDR2 is FQNQEV (reference sequence). With V trimmed by 4 bases and J by 4 bases, 2 bases remained unmatched. This CDR3 has 14 residues. CDR3 residues: CASSPGQGKDTQYF. The sequenced CDR3 bases are TGTGCCAGCAGTCCGGGACAGGGGAAAGACACCCAGTAC.

This clone has a handful of counts. Gene names are the mouse ones. Read sequence stops 1 residue before the CDR3 end, and the germline J gene provides the missing end. The chain couples TRBV26 to TRBJ2-5; either TRBD1 or TRBD2 may supply D (5 bases each). Germline CDR1 KGHPV, CDR2 FQNQEV (reference sequence). The CDR3 length is 13 residues. Trimming took off 1 base at V and 5 bases at J, with 7 bases between the two ends. Here the CDR3 reads CASSLFGGDTQYF. The covered CDR3 bases are TGTGCCAGCAGTCTGTTCGGGGGAGACACCCAGTAC.